Listed here are 15 T cell receptor beta chains from one sample, sequenced in a study of cytomegalovirus exposure and HLA in healthy donors. The PCR had 60 Vbeta and 13 Jbeta primers. The protocol was immunoSEQ multiplex PCR, while the TCRdb copy is restricted to in-frame clones and leaves out a portion. Of about 140,000 clones in the sample, 75% to 85% were seen once. The sample comprised PBMCs. The source is a man in his fifties or sixties in good health and CMV-seronegative.

V and J are TRBV19 and TRBJ2-1, with unresolved D. Between the trimmed V and J ends, which lost 1 base and 8 bases, there was a span of 9 bases. CDR3 length: 13 residues. CDR1 LNHDA and CDR2 SQIVND come from the germline V gene (reference sequence). CDR3 DNA: TGTGCCAGTAGTATAGCTCAGGTCTATGAGCAGTTCTTC. Amino acid sequence: CASSIAQVYEQFF. Drawing the rest from reference TRBV19 and TRBJ2-1, the complete variable domain is DGGITQSPKYLFRKEGQNVTLSCEQNLNHDAMYWYRQDPGQGLRLIYYSQIVNDFQKGDIAEGYSVSREKKESFPLTVTSAQKNPTAFYLCASSIAQVYEQFFGPGTRLTVL.

This chain uses TRBV30 with TRBJ1-1; TRBD1 agrees at 7 bases. This CDR3 has 15 residues. Losses at the gene ends were 0 bases for V and 4 bases for J; bases not matched to a gene: 8. Germline assignment: CDR1 GTSNPN and CDR2 SVGIG (reference sequence). CDR3 DNA: TGTGCCTGGAGTGTATACAGGGGCCGGGGCACTGAAGCTTTCTTT. It yields the protein CAWSVYRGRGTEAFF.

The chain employs TRBV9 and TRBJ1-3; D possibly corresponds to TRBD1 (6 bases). The CDR3 has 13 residues. Trimming pared 4 bases from V and 4 bases from J, leaving 9 bases between. Germline CDR1 SGDLS, CDR2 YYNGEE. The DNA for the CDR3 is TGTGCCAGCAGCCCCGGGACAGGAAACACCATATATTTT. This gives the protein CASSPGTGNTIYF.

This clone was found once. V gene TRBV5-1 combines with J gene TRBJ2-7, with 11 bases identical to TRBD2. CDR3 length equals 15 residues. Trimming at V came to 4 bases and at J to 1 base, leaving 4 bases not matched to a gene. The germline V gene encodes CDR1 SGHRS and CDR2 YFSETQ. The CDR3 sequence is CASSPRTSGSYEQYF. The CDR3 DNA is TGCGCCAGCAGCCCCCGGACTAGCGGGTCCTACGAGCAGTACTTC.

The chain links TRBV11-2 to TRBJ1-6, with a weak D call TRBD1 (6 bases). V was trimmed by 3 bases and J by 7 bases, leaving 13 bases between them. The germline V gene encodes CDR1 SGHAT and CDR2 FQNNGV. This CDR3 contains 15 residues. The CDR3 region is CASSLETGGNSPLHF. CDR3 nucleotide sequence: TGTGCCAGCAGCTTGGAGACAGGCGGAAATTCACCCCTCCACTTT.

The rearrangement joins TRBV5-1 to TRBJ2-7; D perhaps matches TRBD2 (6 bases). The CDR3 extends over 15 amino acids. V was clipped by 0 bases and J by 2 bases, with 12 bases between them. Germline lookup yields CDR1 SGHRS and CDR2 YFSETQ. The CDR3: CASSLGAGGAYEQYF. In DNA form, the CDR3 reads TGCGCCAGCAGCTTGGGGGCCGGGGGAGCCTACGAGCAGTACTTC.

The chain carries TRBV18 and TRBJ1-5; D is possibly TRBD1 (5 bases). CDR1 KGHSH and CDR2 LQKENI come from the germline V gene. With 0 bases removed from V and 2 bases from J, the gap between germline ends came to 14 bases. CDR3 size: 17 residues. The CDR3 sequence: CASSPPQSGGGNQPQHF. The CDR3, as DNA: TGTGCCAGCTCACCACCACAGAGTGGGGGGGGCAATCAGCCCCAGCATTTT. The entire variable domain, with the rest obtained from reference TRBV18 and TRBJ1-5, is as follows: NAGVMQNPRHLVRRRGQEARLRCSPMKGHSHVYWYRQLPEEGLKFMVYLQKENIIDESGMPKERFSAEFPKEGPSILRIQQVVRGDSAAYFCASSPPQSGGGNQPQHFGDGTRLSIL.

The chain recombines TRBV6-1 with TRBJ2-6, with D unclear. The CDR3 is 15 amino acids. V gave up 4 bases and J gave up 4 bases, with 11 bases separating them. CDR1 is MNHNS and CDR2 is SASEGT in the germline V gene. DNA for the CDR3: TGTGCCAGCAGTGGGGTAGCATCCGGGGCCAACGTCCTGACTTTC. Translated: CASSGVASGANVLTF.

The chain carries TRBV9 and TRBJ1-3; D gene unclear. V lost 1 base to trimming and J lost 1 base, with 6 bases between them. The CDR3 contains 14 residues. Germline-derived CDR1 and CDR2 are SGDLS and YYNGEE. The DNA for the CDR3 is TGTGCCAGCAGCGTAACCGGGTCTGGAAACACCATATATTTT. Protein: CASSVTGSGNTIYF.

This chain joins TRBV5-4 and TRBJ1-4; D possibly corresponds to TRBD1 (6 bases). There are 16 residues in the CDR3. Germline values: CDR1 SGHNT, CDR2 YYREEE (reference sequence). The ends were cut back, 4 bases at V and 0 bases at J, with 13 bases in the middle. The CDR3 loop is CASSPRQDTTNEKLFF. DNA of the CDR3: TGTGCCAGCAGCCCTAGACAGGATACAACTAATGAAAAACTGTTTTTT.

The gene calls are TRBV28 and TRBJ1-2, with 9 bases matching TRBD1. The CDR3 runs to 15 residues. The germline V gene has CDR1 MDHEN and CDR2 SYDVKM. J was trimmed by 3 bases and V by 5 bases; bases with no gene match: 7. The CDR3 here is CASSLPGQGYYGYTF. Here the CDR3 DNA reads TGTGCCAGCAGTCTCCCGGGACAGGGTTACTATGGCTACACCTTC.

J is TRBJ1-1 and V is TRBV7-8; possible D gene TRBD1, 6 bases. The V end was cut by 4 bases, the J end by 3 bases, with 12 bases between. The CDR3 loop spans 14 amino acids. Per germline, CDR1 SGHVS and CDR2 FQNEAQ. CDR3 region: CASSSQGGDTEAFF. CDR3 sequence (DNA): TGTGCCAGCAGCTCACAGGGAGGGGACACTGAAGCTTTCTTT. The full variable domain, in which reference TRBV7-8 and TRBJ1-1 provide the parts outside the CDR3, is GAGVSQSPRYKVAKRGQDVALRCDPISGHVSLFWYQQALGQGPEFLTYFQNEAQLDKSGLPSDRFFAERPEGSVSTLKIQRTQQEDSAVYLCASSSQGGDTEAFFGQGTRLTVV.

The rearrangement links TRBV11-3 to TRBJ1-1; D is unresolved. Per germline, CDR1 SGHNT and CDR2 YENEEA. V was cut by 0 bases and J by 1 base, with 6 bases left in between. The CDR3 extends over 14 amino acids. DNA of the CDR3: TGTGCCAGCAGCTTAGAACAAAAGAACACTGAAGCTTTCTTT. Its translation is CASSLEQKNTEAFF.

This clone was detected a few times. J is TRBJ1-1 and V is TRBV30, with D possibly matching TRBD1 (6 bases). The CDR3 extends over 15 amino acids. The germline V gene has CDR1 GTSNPN and CDR2 SVGIG (reference sequence). V was clipped by 5 bases and J by 2 bases, with 18 bases between them. CDR3 loop: CAWGRRGRGNTEAFF. The CDR3 region has the DNA TGTGCCTGGGGCCGCCGGGGCAGGGGAAACACTGAAGCTTTCTTT.

The J gene is TRBJ2-2, the V gene TRBV2; 9 nucleotides align to TRBD1. The CDR3 covers 13 residues. Germline loops: CDR1 SNHLY, CDR2 FYNNEI. V trimming: 7 bases; J trimming: 6 bases; junction bases outside the gene matches: 3. In DNA, the CDR3 is TGTGCCAGCACGGGACAGGGACCCGGGGAGCTGTTTTTT. Protein: CASTGQGPGELFF.